A selection of T cell receptor beta chains follows, all from one sample in a study of shared clonotypes between healthy human individuals. The method was immunoSEQ multiplex PCR; TCRdb's version includes in-frame clones alone and lacks a portion of them. Altogether some 1.1 million clones are present, 60% to 85% being singletons, with the ten largest covering roughly 0.9%. The material sequenced was memory CD4+ T cells from PBMCs. The receptor source for this set is a man younger than 35 in good health. Some clones in this sample may be carry-over from other donors' samples. CDR3s include the opening cysteine and the closing phenylalanine or tryptophan. Fields, in order: CDR3 length, V gene, D gene, clone size, J gene, CDR3 protein, CDR3 DNA. D genes are given only for firm matches. Rows may omit the clone size; those that give it use once, few, many or a size class.

15	TRBV4-3	TRBD1	.	TRBJ2-1	CASSQRRQGVNEQFF	TGCGCCAGCAGCCAGCGGCGGCAGGGGGTCAATGAGCAGTTCTTC
16	TRBV4-1	TRBD1	.	TRBJ2-1	CASSQGPTGGKNEQFF	TGCGCCAGCAGCCAGGGTCCTACAGGGGGCAAGAATGAGCAGTTCTTC
13	TRBV4-1	.	.	TRBJ2-7	CASSGPPTYEQYF	TGCGCCAGCAGCGGGCCACCGACCTACGAGCAGTACTTC
13	TRBV11-2	.	.	TRBJ2-7	CASSLVEGTEQYF	TGTGCCAGCAGCTTAGTGGAGGGGACCGAGCAGTACTTC
13	TRBV2	.	.	TRBJ2-1	CASSEGPQKRQFF	TGTGCCAGCAGTGAGGGACCGCAGAAAAGGCAGTTCTTC
17	TRBV4-2	.	.	TRBJ1-2	CASSLSGDGTGVYGYTF	TGTGCCAGCAGCCTTTCTGGGGACGGGACGGGGGTATATGGCTACACCTTC
16	TRBV11-2	TRBD2	.	TRBJ2-2	CASSAGTSRVTGELFF	TGTGCCAGCAGCGCCGGGACTAGCAGAGTCACCGGGGAGCTGTTTTTT
14	TRBV5-5	.	.	TRBJ1-3	CAHPGRVNSNTIYF	TGTGCCCACCCAGGGAGGGTGAACTCGAACACCATATATTTT
15	TRBV5-1	.	.	TRBJ2-2	CASSLDRGDTGELFF	TGCGCCAGCAGCTTGGATAGGGGTGACACCGGGGAGCTGTTTTTT
14	TRBV29-1	TRBD1	.	TRBJ1-3	CSVELQGAPDTIYF	TGCAGCGTTGAATTACAGGGGGCCCCGGACACCATATATTTT
11	TRBV2	.	.	TRBJ1-4	CASKGGEKLFF	TGTGCCAGCAAAGGGGGTGAAAAACTGTTTTTT
13	TRBV10-2	.	.	TRBJ1-1	CASRGTANTEAFF	TGCGCCAGCAGGGGGACGGCGAACACTGAAGCTTTCTTT
14	TRBV18	TRBD2	.	TRBJ2-7	CASSPSGGGYEQYF	TGTGCCAGCTCACCAAGCGGGGGGGGCTACGAGCAGTACTTC
16	TRBV7-9	TRBD1	.	TRBJ2-3	CASSPLSGGSADTQYF	TGTGCCAGCAGTCCTTTGTCAGGGGGAAGTGCAGATACGCAGTATTTT
15	TRBV9	.	.	TRBJ1-5	CASSVGASGNQPQHF	TGTGCCAGCAGCGTAGGGGCCTCCGGGAATCAGCCCCAGCATTTT
12	TRBV29-1	.	.	TRBJ2-5	CSVEVIAETQYF	TGCAGCGTTGAGGTAATCGCAGAGACCCAGTACTTC
12	TRBV29-1	TRBD2	once	TRBJ2-5	CSAREGEETQYF	TGCAGCGCTCGGGAGGGCGAAGAGACCCAGTACTTC
14	TRBV28	.	.	TRBJ1-2	CASSSRDTSYGYTF	TGTGCCAGCAGTTCCCGGGACACTTCCTATGGCTACACCTTC
17	TRBV30	.	.	TRBJ2-2	CAWRRKALGLGTGELFF	TGTGCCTGGAGAAGGAAGGCCTTGGGCTTGGGCACCGGGGAGCTGTTTTTT
16	TRBV14	.	.	TRBJ2-1	CASSQEAPPPYNEQFF	TGTGCCAGCAGCCAAGAGGCCCCCCCTCCTTACAATGAGCAGTTCTTC
19	TRBV5-1	TRBD2	.	TRBJ2-3	CASSLVALAGGLRTDTQYF	TGCGCCAGCAGCTTGGTCGCCCTAGCGGGGGGCCTGCGCACAGATACGCAGTATTTT
13	TRBV10-1	.	once	TRBJ1-1	CASSSGLYTEAFF	TGCGCCAGCAGTTCGGGACTCTACACTGAAGCTTTCTTT
14	TRBV4-2	.	.	TRBJ1-1	CASSATQRDTEAFF	TGTGCCAGCAGCGCCACACAGCGTGACACTGAAGCTTTCTTT
16	TRBV7-2	TRBD1	.	TRBJ2-5	CASSLKGGQGGETQYF	TGTGCCAGCAGCTTAAAAGGAGGACAGGGAGGCGAGACCCAGTACTTC
16	TRBV19	.	.	TRBJ1-5	CASSINPRKSNQPQHF	TGTGCCAGTAGTATCAACCCCAGGAAGAGCAATCAGCCCCAGCATTTT
14	TRBV5-1	TRBD1	.	TRBJ2-5	CASSSGTGRKTQYF	TGCGCCAGCAGCTCGGGGACAGGGAGGAAGACCCAGTACTTC
15	TRBV18	.	.	TRBJ1-3	CASSPALHSGNTIYF	TGTGCCAGCTCACCCGCCCTTCACTCTGGAAACACCATATATTTT
14	TRBV7-9	.	once	TRBJ2-3	CASSLITSADTQYF	TGTGCCAGCAGCTTGATCACCTCCGCGGATACGCAGTATTTT
15	TRBV5-1	TRBD2	.	TRBJ2-1	CASSLASGSSYEQFF	TGCGCCAGCAGCTTGGCAAGCGGGAGTAGTTATGAGCAGTTCTTC
16	TRBV6-5	TRBD2	.	TRBJ2-5	CASSLASGKRQETQYF	TGTGCCAGCAGTTTGGCTAGCGGGAAGCGTCAAGAGACCCAGTACTTC
15	TRBV7-2	.	many	TRBJ2-3	CASREAPYYTDTQYF	TGTGCCAGCAGAGAAGCCCCTTACTACACAGATACGCAGTATTTT
14	TRBV28	.	.	TRBJ1-3	CASSLYEPGNTIYF	TGTGCCAGCAGTTTATACGAGCCTGGAAACACCATATATTTT
13	TRBV4-3	.	.	TRBJ1-5	CASSPGRGGPQHF	TGCGCCAGCAGCCCCGGCCGGGGGGGGCCCCAGCATTTT
17	TRBV21-1	.	.	TRBJ2-7	CASSKTGSSGSSDEQYF	TGTGCCAGCAGCAAGACTGGGTCCAGCGGGAGTTCGGACGAGCAGTACTTC
15	TRBV6-5	TRBD1	.	TRBJ1-5	CASSYSRDRGQPQHF	TGTGCCAGCAGTTACTCCCGGGACAGGGGTCAGCCCCAGCATTTT
16	TRBV18	TRBD1	.	TRBJ2-1	CASSQQGAGTPDEQFF	TGTGCCAGCTCCCAACAGGGGGCCGGGACCCCGGATGAGCAGTTCTTC
14	TRBV27	TRBD2	.	TRBJ2-7	CASSLGLAGDEQYF	TGTGCCAGCAGTTTAGGTCTAGCGGGAGACGAGCAGTACTTC
14	TRBV5-4	.	.	TRBJ1-1	CASSSGQRDTEAFF	TGTGCCAGCAGCAGCGGGCAGCGGGACACTGAAGCTTTCTTT
15	TRBV7-2	.	.	TRBJ2-2	CASSLMRPNTGELFF	TGTGCCAGCAGCTTGATGAGGCCGAACACCGGGGAGCTGTTTTTT
13	TRBV6-6	TRBD1	.	TRBJ1-5	CASSPRGRQPQHF	TGTGCCAGCAGCCCCAGGGGGAGGCAGCCCCAGCATTTT
13	TRBV7-2	.	.	TRBJ1-3	CASSLIRGNTIYF	TGTGCCAGCAGCTTAATTAGGGGAAACACCATATATTTT
12	TRBV2	.	.	TRBJ1-5	CASSGGPRVAHF	TGTGCCAGCAGTGGGGGGCCTCGCGTCGCCCATTTT
15	TRBV5-6	.	.	TRBJ2-7	CASSPGGRFTYEQYF	TGTGCCAGCAGCCCTGGTGGGCGATTCACCTACGAGCAGTACTTC
14	TRBV10-3	.	few	TRBJ2-3	CAISDSGVGDTQYF	TGTGCCATCAGTGACTCGGGTGTAGGGGATACGCAGTATTTT
13	TRBV5-1	.	.	TRBJ1-4	CASSLGLNEKLFF	TGCGCCAGCAGCTTGGGACTGAATGAAAAACTGTTTTTT
13	TRBV5-1	TRBD1	.	TRBJ1-1	CASSKQTGVEAFF	TGCGCCAGCAGCAAGCAGACAGGGGTAGAAGCTTTCTTT
15	TRBV19	.	once	TRBJ1-1	CASSPRAGSNTEAFF	TGTGCCAGTAGTCCCCGGGCAGGGTCGAACACTGAAGCTTTCTTT
16	TRBV4-2	TRBD2	.	TRBJ2-3	CASSQGSGGSTDTQYF	TGTGCCAGCAGCCAAGGGAGCGGGGGGTCCACAGATACGCAGTATTTT
11	TRBV5-6	.	.	TRBJ2-1	CASSLVDEQFF	TGTGCCAGCAGCTTGGTCGATGAGCAGTTCTTC